The 32 T cell receptor beta chains below all came from one sample that was sequenced in a study of blood T cell repertoires in COVID-19. TCRdb's table, derived via immunoSEQ multiplex PCR, lists solely in-frame clones and lacks some. In the table there are around 300,000 clones, around nine tenths of which are singletons. Sequencing was performed on PBMCs or T cells enriched from blood (not recorded which). Source of these receptors: a woman aged 55-75 years who had recovered from COVID-19.

Note on this clone: This CDR3 is also generated by other DNA sequences in the sample. The V call is TRBV5-1, the J call TRBJ1-2; D call uncertain. Germline assignment: CDR1 SGHRS and CDR2 YFSETQ. The CDR3 totals 14 residues. The V and J ends lost 0 bases and 1 base respectively, with 7 bases between them. The CDR3 sequence is CASSLDRGNYGYTF. Here the CDR3 DNA reads TGCGCCAGCAGCTTGGATCGAGGTAACTATGGCTACACCTTC.

The chain links TRBV24-1 to TRBJ2-3, with a possible D match to TRBD1 (5 bases). CDR1 is KGHDR, CDR2 SFDVKD, per germline. V lost 2 bases, J lost 1 base, and 9 bases lay in between. The CDR3 has 15 amino acids. The CDR3 loop reads CATSDSLTGTDTQYF. In nucleotides, the CDR3 is TGTGCCACCAGTGATTCGTTGACAGGCACAGATACGCAGTATTTT.

J is TRBJ2-7 and V is TRBV4-1, with D uncertain. V lost 4 bases and J lost 7, with 11 bases in between. The CDR3 contains 12 residues. Germline CDR1 reads MGHRA; CDR2 reads YSYEKL. The CDR3: CASSRGDGEQYF. CDR3 DNA: TGCGCCAGCAGCCGAGGCGATGGAGAGCAGTACTTC.

The chain joins TRBV7-9 to TRBJ2-7; 7 nucleotides match TRBD1. The germline V gene has CDR1 SEHNR and CDR2 FQNEAQ (reference sequence). Losses at the gene ends were 4 bases for V and 1 base for J; bases not matched to a gene: 10. The CDR3 contains 16 residues. The CDR3 spells CASSSPGTDKSYEQYF. DNA of the CDR3: TGTGCCAGCAGCTCCCCCGGGACAGACAAATCCTACGAGCAGTACTTC.

A few counts support this clone. J is TRBJ1-4 and V is TRBV5-1, with D perhaps TRBD1 (5 bases). V lost 3 bases and J 8 bases, leaving 20 bases between the germline ends. The CDR3 loop spans 16 amino acids. Germline assignment: CDR1 SGHRS and CDR2 YFSETQ. CDR3: CASSSSWQAGGEKLFF. The CDR3 DNA reads as TGCGCCAGCAGCTCCAGTTGGCAGGCCGGGGGAGAAAAACTGTTTTTT.

The chain links TRBV19 to TRBJ1-2, with D uncertain. The germline V gene encodes CDR1 LNHDA and CDR2 SQIVND (reference sequence). V lost 10 bases to trimming and J lost 8 bases, with 14 bases between them. The CDR3 is 11 amino acids. CDR3 in amino acids: CATRREEGYTF. The CDR3 bases are TGTGCCACTCGGAGAGAGGAAGGCTACACCTTC.

The chain has TRBV6-5 and TRBJ1-5, with D unresolved. CDR3 length: 13 residues. Trimming pared 5 bases from V and 7 bases from J, leaving 12 bases between. The V gene's germline CDR1 is MNHEY and CDR2 SVGAGI. CDR3 sequence reads: CASSPTVWQPQHF. The DNA for the CDR3 is TGTGCCAGCAGTCCAACGGTCTGGCAGCCCCAGCATTTT.

The V and J genes are TRBV11-1 and TRBJ2-1, with 10 nucleotides matching TRBD1. V trimming: 6 bases; J trimming: 4 bases; junction bases outside the gene matches: 6. The CDR3 length is 15 residues. Germline-derived CDR1 and CDR2 are SGHAT and FQDESV (reference sequence). The CDR3: CASSTRQGAYNEQFF. The DNA for the CDR3 is TGTGCCAGCAGTACCAGACAGGGGGCTTACAATGAGCAGTTCTTC.

The chain joins TRBV12-3 or TRBV12-4 to TRBJ2-4; D unclear. V gave up 2 bases and J gave up 9 bases, with 11 bases separating them. The CDR3 has 13 residues. CDR3 in amino acids: CASSLMENSIQYF. The CDR3 DNA reads TGTGCCAGCAGTTTAATGGAGAATAGCATTCAGTACTTC.

The V call is TRBV19, the J call TRBJ1-5; tentative D call: TRBD1 (6 bases). There are 16 residues in the CDR3. The germline CDR1 and CDR2 sequences are LNHDA and SQIVND (reference sequence). Trimming removed 3 bases at V and 7 bases at J, with 19 bases between. Written as DNA, the CDR3 is TGTGCCAGTAGTATTTTAGGGTACAGGGTTGAGCAGCCCCAGCATTTT. Translation gives CASSILGYRVEQPQHF. Together with reference TRBV19 and TRBJ1-5, the CDR3 gives the full variable domain: DGGITQSPKYLFRKEGQNVTLSCEQNLNHDAMYWYRQDPGQGLRLIYYSQIVNDFQKGDIAEGYSVSREKKESFPLTVTSAQKNPTAFYLCASSILGYRVEQPQHFGDGTRLSIL.

The J gene is TRBJ1-1, the V gene TRBV7-9; no firm D call. Germline assignment: CDR1 SEHNR and CDR2 FQNEAQ (reference sequence). Trimming removed 1 base at V and 4 bases at J, with 10 bases between. This CDR3 spans 14 amino acids. This CDR3 is CASSLERRVTEAFF. The CDR3 region has the DNA TGTGCCAGCAGCTTAGAACGGAGGGTCACTGAAGCTTTCTTT. Combining the CDR3 with reference TRBV7-9 and TRBJ1-1 gives the whole variable domain DTGVSQNPRHKITKRGQNVTFRCDPISEHNRLYWYRQTLGQGPEFLTYFQNEAQLEKSRLLSDRFSAERPKGSFSTLEIQRTEQGDSAMYLCASSLERRVTEAFFGQGTRLTVV.

The chain recombines TRBV7-2 with TRBJ2-2, with 10 bases lining up with TRBD2. CDR1 is SGHTA and CDR2 is FQGNSA in the germline V gene. With V trimmed by 6 bases and J by 0 bases, 13 bases remained unmatched. This CDR3 has 19 amino acids. In DNA, the CDR3 is TGTGCCAGCAGGCCGGGACTAGCGATTACGACTTCGAACACCGGGGAGCTGTTTTTT. Translation: CASRPGLAITTSNTGELFF.

This chain connects TRBV28 to TRBJ1-1; D is undetermined. Germline V gives CDR1 MDHEN, CDR2 SYDVKM. The CDR3 covers 12 residues. Trimming cost V 4 bases and J 4 bases, with 7 bases left between them. In nucleotides, the CDR3 is TGTGCCAGCAGTTCTAGGCTCACTGAAGCTTTCTTT. Its protein product is CASSSRLTEAFF.

The V call is TRBV7-9, the J call TRBJ2-3; tentative D call: TRBD2 (6 bases). The V end was cut by 1 base, the J end by 3 bases, with 8 bases between. Germline V gene data show CDR1 as SEHNR and CDR2 as FQNEAQ (reference sequence). There are 14 residues in the CDR3. CDR3 nucleotide sequence: TGTGCCAGCAGCTTAGGACGGGAGACAGATACGCAGTATTTT. It encodes CASSLGRETDTQYF. The full variable domain, in which reference TRBV7-9 and TRBJ2-3 provide the parts outside the CDR3, is DTGVSQNPRHKITKRGQNVTFRCDPISEHNRLYWYRQTLGQGPEFLTYFQNEAQLEKSRLLSDRFSAERPKGSFSTLEIQRTEQGDSAMYLCASSLGRETDTQYFGPGTRLTVL.

The chain uses TRBV5-4 and TRBJ1-2; no definite D call. The germline CDR1 and CDR2 sequences are SGHNT and YYREEE (reference sequence). The CDR3 sequence is 13 residues long. V gave up 4 bases and J gave up 0 bases, with 7 bases separating them. CDR3 nucleotide sequence: TGTGCCAGCAGCCTCGAGTCTAACTATGGCTACACCTTC. Encoded protein: CASSLESNYGYTF.

The chain links TRBV6-5 to TRBJ1-5; 7 positions match TRBD1. With 0 bases clipped from V and 4 bases from J, the junction kept 6 bases outside the gene matches. CDR1 and CDR2 from the germline V gene are MNHEY and SVGAGI. This CDR3 has 16 amino acids. The CDR3 region has the DNA TGTGCCAGCAGTTACTCCTGGCGCAGGGGGAATCAGCCCCAGCATTTT. Amino acids: CASSYSWRRGNQPQHF.

The rearrangement uses TRBV5-1 and TRBJ1-4; D possibly corresponds to TRBD1 (5 bases). Trimming cost V 4 bases and J 3 bases, with 10 bases left between them. This CDR3 has 14 amino acids. Looked up from germline, CDR1 is SGHRS and CDR2 is YFSETQ. This chain's CDR3 is CASSPATANEKLFF. The CDR3 DNA reads as TGCGCCAGCAGCCCCGCGACAGCTAATGAAAAACTGTTTTTT.

The V call is TRBV24-1, the J call TRBJ2-1, with 9 bases identical to TRBD1. Germline V CDR1 and CDR2: KGHDR, SFDVKD. V gave up 3 bases and J gave up 4 bases; unmatched junction bases: 9. The CDR3 consists of 17 residues. The CDR3 is CATSDPGTGRTYNEQFF. DNA of the CDR3: TGTGCCACCAGTGATCCCGGGACAGGGAGGACTTACAATGAGCAGTTCTTC.

The J gene is TRBJ2-5, the V gene TRBV5-1; 8 bases match TRBD2. The CDR3 is 18 residues long. Germline V gene data show CDR1 as SGHRS and CDR2 as YFSETQ. Unmatched junction bases numbered 16, after V lost 5 bases and J lost 1 base. CDR3 protein: CASRFSSGGRMAQETQYF. Here the CDR3 DNA reads TGCGCCAGCAGATTTTCCAGCGGGGGCCGGATGGCCCAAGAGACCCAGTACTTC.

This chain joins TRBV11-2 and TRBJ1-3; maybe TRBD1 (5 bases). V was shortened by 3 bases and J by 13 bases, with 13 bases between the two germline ends. The length of the CDR3 is 12 residues. Looked up from germline, CDR1 is SGHAT and CDR2 is FQNNGV. CDR3 region: CASSFSRQLIYF. CDR3 in DNA: TGTGCCAGCAGCTTTAGCAGACAGCTGATATATTTT.

This chain connects TRBV4-2 to TRBJ1-3; D gene ambiguous. CDR3 size: 15 residues. The germline V gene encodes CDR1 LGHNA and CDR2 YNFKEQ. V lost 6 bases to trimming and J lost 1 base, with 13 bases between them. The CDR3 coding sequence is TGTGCCAGCAGTCCAGAGGTGCGGTCTGGAAACACCATATATTTT. Amino acid sequence: CASSPEVRSGNTIYF.

This chain uses TRBV6-5 with TRBJ1-1; perhaps TRBD1 as D (5 bases). In germline, CDR1 is MNHEY, CDR2 SVGAGI. This CDR3 has 13 amino acids. Trimming took 0 bases from V and 4 from J, leaving 6 bases between them. The CDR3 DNA reads TGTGCCAGCAGTTACTCCCAGGGCACTGAAGCTTTCTTT. The encoded protein is CASSYSQGTEAFF.

The V gene is TRBV2, the J gene TRBJ1-5; perhaps TRBD1 as D (6 bases). Per germline, CDR1 SNHLY and CDR2 FYNNEI. The germline V and J ends were trimmed by 6 bases and 6 bases, with 12 bases remaining between them. This CDR3 region has 13 residues. DNA for the CDR3: TGTGCCAGCAGCCGGGACACCGGTCAGCCCCAGCATTTT. This translates into CASSRDTGQPQHF.

The genes are TRBV9 and TRBJ2-3; D is perhaps TRBD2 (6 bases). The V end lost 7 bases, the J end lost 1 base, and 10 bases lay between the germline ends. The CDR3 sequence is 13 residues long. The germline CDR1 and CDR2 sequences are SGDLS and YYNGEE. The CDR3 reads CASSSGGTDTQYF. The CDR3 DNA reads TGTGCCAGCTCTTCGGGGGGCACAGATACGCAGTATTTT.

The chain has TRBV27 and TRBJ1-3; TRBD1 matches 9 bases. J lost 4 bases, V lost 5 bases, and 3 bases had no gene match. The CDR3 totals 14 residues. CDR1 and CDR2 (germline): MNHEY, SMNVEV (reference sequence). In DNA form, the CDR3 reads TGTGCCAGCAGTAGGGACAGGGTAGGAAACACCATATATTTT. Amino acid sequence: CASSRDRVGNTIYF.

This chain uses TRBV28 with TRBJ2-2; 8 bases map to TRBD2. The CDR3 runs to 17 residues. V gave up 5 bases and J gave up 3 bases; unmatched junction bases: 11. Germline V lookup: CDR1 MDHEN, CDR2 SYDVKM. CDR3 nucleotides: TGTGCCAGCAGTCCGGGGGGGAGGGGAATGGACACCGGGGAGCTGTTTTTT. Its protein is CASSPGGRGMDTGELFF.

The chain joins TRBV3-1 (or the pseudogene TRBV3-2) to TRBJ1-2; D gene uncertain. The germline CDR1 and CDR2 sequences are LGHDT and YNNKEL (reference sequence). The CDR3 length is 14 residues. The V end was cut by 1 base, the J end by 5 bases, with 11 bases between. The CDR3 coding sequence is TGTGCCAGCAGCCAAGCTGGCAGTTATTATGGCTACACCTTC. Protein sequence: CASSQAGSYYGYTF.

The gene calls are TRBV7-2 and TRBJ2-3; 8 positions agree with TRBD2. The CDR3 has 16 residues. V lost 4 bases to trimming and J lost 2 bases; unmatched junction nucleotides: 8. Germline assignment: CDR1 SGHTA and CDR2 FQGNSA. The CDR3 reads CASSSETSDYTDTQYF. The CDR3 DNA reads TGTGCCAGCAGCTCAGAGACTAGCGACTACACAGATACGCAGTATTTT.

The V call is TRBV5-1, the J call TRBJ2-3; D is perhaps TRBD2 (6 bases). Germline-derived CDR1 and CDR2 are SGHRS and YFSETQ. The CDR3 consists of 15 residues. V gave up 8 bases and J gave up 4 bases, with 20 bases separating them. The CDR3 DNA is TGCGCCAGTGCTTCTAGCGCCCCTTACGCAGATACGCAGTATTTT. As protein: CASASSAPYADTQYF.

The V gene is TRBV4-1, the J gene TRBJ1-3; no firm D call. CDR1 is MGHRA and CDR2 is YSYEKL in the germline V gene. V lost 0 bases and J 3 bases, leaving 9 bases between the germline ends. The CDR3 is made up of 15 amino acids. CDR3 nucleotides: TGCGCCAGCAGCCAAGATTCCGGGGATGGAAACACCATATATTTT. Its protein is CASSQDSGDGNTIYF.

The J gene is TRBJ2-1, the V gene TRBV28; TRBD2 might be the D (6 bases). The V and J ends lost 2 bases and 6 bases respectively, with 11 bases between them. This CDR3 contains 14 residues. Germline V gene sequence: CDR1 MDHEN, CDR2 SYDVKM. In DNA form, the CDR3 reads TGTGCCAGCAGTTTAAGGAGGGCCATCAATGAGCAGTTCTTC. This encodes CASSLRRAINEQFF.

A few counts support this clone. This CDR3 reads CASSRPGNTIYF. The CDR3 nucleotides read TGTGCCAGCAGCCGTCCTGGAAACACCATATATTTT. The genes are TRBV27 and TRBJ1-3, with unresolved D. This CDR3 is 12 amino acids long. V lost 6 bases, J lost 2 bases, and 5 bases lay in between. Germline-derived CDR1 and CDR2 are MNHEY and SMNVEV (reference sequence).